Listed below are T cell receptor beta chains from one sample, sequenced in a study of Tregs in tolerant kidney transplant recipients. The data were produced by immunoSEQ multiplex PCR, yet TCRdb's version contains in-frame clones alone and is incomplete. The sample carries tens of thousands of clones, approximately 94% recorded once. This specimen consisted of CD4+ T cells from blood (PBMCs), obtained 12 months after the transplant. Receptors were obtained from a human patient who received a combined kidney and bone marrow transplant. The graft donor may account for some of the T cells. CDR3s leave out the opening cysteine and the closing phenylalanine or tryptophan. Each record gives: J gene, V gene, CDR3 length, CDR3 protein.

J gene: TRBJ2-5; V gene: TRBV6-4; CDR3 length: 14; CDR3 protein: ASSDSGLSRRETQY
J gene: TRBJ2-1; V gene: TRBV4-1; CDR3 length: 14; CDR3 protein: ASSRRTSGTYNEQF
J gene: TRBJ1-5; V gene: TRBV19; CDR3 length: 14; CDR3 protein: ASSIDGGEGNQPQH
J gene: TRBJ1-4; V gene: TRBV7-8; CDR3 length: 13; CDR3 protein: ASSPRQGAGEKLF
J gene: TRBJ2-5; V gene: TRBV7-9; CDR3 length: 12; CDR3 protein: ASSLTGTVETQY
J gene: TRBJ2-1; V gene: TRBV11-3; CDR3 length: 14; CDR3 protein: ASSLTPASGGDEQF
J gene: TRBJ2-2; V gene: TRBV27; CDR3 length: 13; CDR3 protein: ASSSWTLNTGELF
J gene: TRBJ2-3; V gene: TRBV5-1; CDR3 length: 14; CDR3 protein: ASFLTSGAYTDTQY
J gene: TRBJ2-7; V gene: TRBV5-6; CDR3 length: 12; CDR3 protein: ASRETGGAYEQY
J gene: TRBJ1-6; V gene: TRBV4-3; CDR3 length: 14; CDR3 protein: ASSQDLGEGASPLH
J gene: TRBJ1-2; V gene: TRBV7-9; CDR3 length: 13; CDR3 protein: ASSPIGQGAVGYT
J gene: TRBJ2-7; V gene: TRBV30; CDR3 length: 11; CDR3 protein: ALKLAGKGEQY
J gene: TRBJ2-7; V gene: TRBV5-1; CDR3 length: 14; CDR3 protein: ASSPDNRVGTYEQY
J gene: TRBJ1-6; V gene: TRBV4-2; CDR3 length: 10; CDR3 protein: ASSQDGSPLH
J gene: TRBJ2-5; V gene: TRBV5-5; CDR3 length: 13; CDR3 protein: ASSDSGAYQETQY
J gene: TRBJ2-7; V gene: TRBV7-2; CDR3 length: 13; CDR3 protein: ASSLVKRQLYEQY
J gene: TRBJ2-5; V gene: TRBV29-1; CDR3 length: 11; CDR3 protein: SVGAFVEETQY
J gene: TRBJ2-7; V gene: TRBV12-2; CDR3 length: 18; CDR3 protein: ASRLKFLEPVGTDFYEQY
J gene: TRBJ1-6; V gene: TRBV19; CDR3 length: 11; CDR3 protein: ASSISRNSPLH
J gene: TRBJ1-4; V gene: TRBV19; CDR3 length: 10; CDR3 protein: ASKEDRGKLF
J gene: TRBJ2-7; V gene: TRBV28; CDR3 length: 13; CDR3 protein: ASTAKGVSSYEQY
J gene: TRBJ2-5; V gene: TRBV4-3; CDR3 length: 13; CDR3 protein: ASSQELNREETQY
J gene: TRBJ1-3; V gene: TRBV7-9; CDR3 length: 15; CDR3 protein: ASSQGYGLASGNTIY
J gene: TRBJ2-5; V gene: TRBV25-1; CDR3 length: 13; CDR3 protein: ASSVGTGAGETQY
J gene: TRBJ2-4; V gene: TRBV13; CDR3 length: 15; CDR3 protein: ASSYTTTGLAKNIQY
J gene: TRBJ1-4; V gene: TRBV7-2; CDR3 length: 12; CDR3 protein: ASSLMRGDEKLF
J gene: TRBJ2-7; V gene: TRBV7-9; CDR3 length: 13; CDR3 protein: ASSPRQGGFYEQY
J gene: TRBJ2-7; V gene: TRBV19; CDR3 length: 12; CDR3 protein: ASRAGPSTYEQY
J gene: TRBJ2-5; V gene: TRBV4-1; CDR3 length: 15; CDR3 protein: ASSQDWISGREETQY
J gene: TRBJ2-7; V gene: TRBV19; CDR3 length: 11; CDR3 protein: ASSPRRYYEQY
J gene: TRBJ1-4; V gene: TRBV28; CDR3 length: 12; CDR3 protein: ASRLDRSYEKLF
J gene: TRBJ1-2; V gene: TRBV7-2; CDR3 length: 12; CDR3 protein: ASSQSDRNYGYT
J gene: TRBJ1-1; V gene: TRBV6-1; CDR3 length: 11; CDR3 protein: ASSDSGNTEAF
J gene: TRBJ1-4; V gene: TRBV5-1; CDR3 length: 12; CDR3 protein: ASSLGTGNEKLF
J gene: TRBJ2-1; V gene: TRBV7-6; CDR3 length: 13; CDR3 protein: ASSLGTNKYNEQF
J gene: TRBJ1-6; V gene: TRBV6-6; CDR3 length: 13; CDR3 protein: ASSSDRVVNSPLH
J gene: TRBJ1-2; V gene: TRBV15; CDR3 length: 12; CDR3 protein: ATSRDKSNYGYT
J gene: TRBJ2-7; V gene: TRBV5-1; CDR3 length: 14; CDR3 protein: ASSTATGPLTYEQY
J gene: TRBJ2-4; V gene: TRBV5-1; CDR3 length: 12; CDR3 protein: ASRTRGAKNIQY
J gene: TRBJ2-6; V gene: TRBV10-3; CDR3 length: 16; CDR3 protein: AISDTDRPLSGANVLT
J gene: TRBJ2-1; V gene: TRBV28; CDR3 length: 13; CDR3 protein: ASSLPEFGRNEQF
J gene: TRBJ2-5; V gene: TRBV4-3; CDR3 length: 12; CDR3 protein: ASSPLDRQETQY
J gene: TRBJ2-1; V gene: TRBV18; CDR3 length: 14; CDR3 protein: ASSTGTSGGYNEQF
J gene: TRBJ2-1; V gene: TRBV19; CDR3 length: 14; CDR3 protein: ASSLIAGGAYNEQF
J gene: TRBJ2-3; V gene: TRBV4-2; CDR3 length: 14; CDR3 protein: ASRNLGGASTDTQY
J gene: TRBJ2-2; V gene: TRBV29-1; CDR3 length: 11; CDR3 protein: SVVRQGAGELF
J gene: TRBJ2-2; V gene: TRBV11-2; CDR3 length: 13; CDR3 protein: ASSSGLGGIGELF